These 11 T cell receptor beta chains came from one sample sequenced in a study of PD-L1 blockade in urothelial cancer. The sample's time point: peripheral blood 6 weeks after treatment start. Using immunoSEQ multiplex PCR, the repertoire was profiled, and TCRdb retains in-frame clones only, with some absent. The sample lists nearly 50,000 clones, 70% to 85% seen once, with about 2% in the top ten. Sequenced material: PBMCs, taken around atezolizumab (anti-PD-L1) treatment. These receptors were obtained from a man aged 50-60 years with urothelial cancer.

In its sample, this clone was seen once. The chain's CDR3 is CASSPLDLNSPLHF. Here the CDR3 DNA reads TGTGCCAGCAGCCCATTGGACTTAAATTCACCCCTCCACTTT. The J gene is TRBJ1-6, the V gene TRBV14; the D is unclear. The CDR3 runs to 14 residues. The germline V gene encodes CDR1 SGHDN and CDR2 FVKESK. V was trimmed by 4 bases and J by 7 bases, leaving 11 bases between them.

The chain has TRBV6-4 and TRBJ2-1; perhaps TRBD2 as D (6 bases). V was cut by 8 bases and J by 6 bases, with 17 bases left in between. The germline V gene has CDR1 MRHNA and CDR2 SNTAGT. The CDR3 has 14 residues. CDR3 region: CASSKEGGGNEQFF. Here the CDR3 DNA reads TGTGCCAGCTCTAAGGAGGGAGGAGGCAATGAGCAGTTCTTC.

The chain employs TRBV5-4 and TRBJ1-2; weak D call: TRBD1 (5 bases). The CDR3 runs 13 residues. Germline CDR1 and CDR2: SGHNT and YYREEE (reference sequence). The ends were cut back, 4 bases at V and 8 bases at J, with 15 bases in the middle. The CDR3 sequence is CASSVPGGDGYTF. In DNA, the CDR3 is TGTGCCAGCAGCGTCCCGGGGGGGGACGGCTACACCTTC. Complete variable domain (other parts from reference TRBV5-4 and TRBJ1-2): ETGVTQSPTHLIKTRGQQVTLRCSSQSGHNTVSWYQQALGQGPQFIFQYYREEENGRGNFPPRFSGLQFPNYSSELNVNALELDDSALYLCASSVPGGDGYTFGSGTRLTVV.

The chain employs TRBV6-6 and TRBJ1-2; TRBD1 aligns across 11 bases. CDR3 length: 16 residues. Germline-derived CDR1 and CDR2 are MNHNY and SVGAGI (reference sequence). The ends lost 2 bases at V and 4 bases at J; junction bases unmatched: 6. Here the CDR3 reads CASSYLWTGGTYGYTF. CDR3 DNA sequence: TGTGCCAGCAGTTACCTTTGGACAGGGGGCACCTATGGCTACACCTTC.

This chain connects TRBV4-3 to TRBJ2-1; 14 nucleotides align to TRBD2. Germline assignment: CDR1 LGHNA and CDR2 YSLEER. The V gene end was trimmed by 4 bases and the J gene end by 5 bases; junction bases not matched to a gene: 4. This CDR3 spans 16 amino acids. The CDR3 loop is CASSRRTSGGNNEQFF. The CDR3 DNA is TGCGCCAGCAGCCGAAGGACTAGCGGGGGGAACAATGAGCAGTTCTTC.

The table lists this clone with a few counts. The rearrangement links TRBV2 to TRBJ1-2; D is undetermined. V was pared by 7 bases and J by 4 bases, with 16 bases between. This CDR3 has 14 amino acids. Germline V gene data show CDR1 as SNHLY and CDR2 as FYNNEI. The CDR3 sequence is CASTAQAFAYGYTF. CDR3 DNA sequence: TGTGCCAGCACCGCGCAGGCTTTCGCCTATGGCTACACCTTC.

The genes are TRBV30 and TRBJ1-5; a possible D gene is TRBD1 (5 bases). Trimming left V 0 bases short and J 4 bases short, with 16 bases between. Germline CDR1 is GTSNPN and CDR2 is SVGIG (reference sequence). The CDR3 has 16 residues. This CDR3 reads CAWSVSGGTGNQPQHF. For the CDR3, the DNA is TGTGCCTGGAGTGTAAGCGGGGGGACGGGAAATCAGCCCCAGCATTTT.

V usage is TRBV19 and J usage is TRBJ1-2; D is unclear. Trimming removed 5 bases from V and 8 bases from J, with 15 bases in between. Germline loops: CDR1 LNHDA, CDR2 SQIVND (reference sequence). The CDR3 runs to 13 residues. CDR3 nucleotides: TGTGCCAGTAGTCCGGTCGGTCCCCTGGGCTACACCTTC. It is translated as CASSPVGPLGYTF.

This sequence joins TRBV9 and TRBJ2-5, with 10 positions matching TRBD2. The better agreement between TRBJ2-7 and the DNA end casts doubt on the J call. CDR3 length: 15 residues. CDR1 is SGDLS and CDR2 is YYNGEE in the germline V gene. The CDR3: CASSVGSGGAYEQYF. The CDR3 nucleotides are TGTGCCAGCAGCGTAGGAAGCGGGGGGGCCTACGAGCAGTACTTC.

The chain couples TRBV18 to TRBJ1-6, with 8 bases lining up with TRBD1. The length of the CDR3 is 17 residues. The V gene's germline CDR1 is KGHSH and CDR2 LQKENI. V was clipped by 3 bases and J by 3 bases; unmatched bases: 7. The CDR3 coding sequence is TGTGCCAGCTCACCTTTTCAGGGGGCAAACTATAATTCACCCCTCCACTTT. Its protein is CASSPFQGANYNSPLHF.

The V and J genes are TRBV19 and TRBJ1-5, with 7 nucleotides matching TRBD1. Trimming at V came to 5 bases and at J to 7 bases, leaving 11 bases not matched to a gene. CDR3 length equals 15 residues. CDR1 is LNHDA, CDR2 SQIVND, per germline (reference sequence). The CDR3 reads CASSGIGQAEQPQHF. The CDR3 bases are TGTGCCAGTAGTGGTATAGGACAGGCCGAGCAGCCCCAGCATTTT. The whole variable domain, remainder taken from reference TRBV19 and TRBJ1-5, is DGGITQSPKYLFRKEGQNVTLSCEQNLNHDAMYWYRQDPGQGLRLIYYSQIVNDFQKGDIAEGYSVSREKKESFPLTVTSAQKNPTAFYLCASSGIGQAEQPQHFGDGTRLSIL.